The sequence of this T cell receptor beta chain was determined in a study of post-analysis software for immune sequencing data. Whole-study findings and limits: Patients had higher frequencies than controls of five or six TRBV segments, including TRBV5-6, TRBV5-1 and TRBV20-1. Significantly decreased normalized Chao1 diversity was recorded for multiple sclerosis patients relative to controls.

Looked up from germline, CDR1 is LGHDT and CDR2 is YNNKEL (reference sequence). Trimming left V 1 base short and J 1 base short, with 9 bases between. CDR3 length: 15 residues. Prepared TCR beta cDNA libraries contained unique molecular identifiers. A single record per CDR3 protein comes from TCRdb applying MiXCR to the PCR reads. This table has roughly 600,000 distinct CDR3 sequences, roughly two fifths appearing once. This clonotype has just a few counts. What it recognizes is unknown. The source of this sequence is a girl aged 10 to 17 with multiple sclerosis. The sample consisted of blood. V and J are TRBV3-1 and TRBJ2-3; D is possibly TRBD2 (6 bases). CDR3 amino acids: CASSQGLVGTDTQYF. In DNA form, the CDR3 reads TGTGCCAGCAGCCAAGGACTAGTAGGCACAGATACGCAGTATTTT.